Listed below are T cell receptor beta chains from one sample, sequenced in a study of T cells in Graves' hyperthyroidism and ophthalmopathy. TCRdb re-called the multiplex PCR reads with MiXCR, one entry per CDR3 protein. The sample has about 180,000 distinct CDR3 sequences, 15% to 20% seen once. The specimen was blood. The source of these receptors is a woman aged 45-65 years with Graves' hyperthyroidism. The CDR3 runs from the conserved cysteine through the conserved F or W. D genes are given only for firm matches. Not all rows give a size; the values are once, few, many and, for expanded clones, a class.

many	TRBV19	.	TRBJ2-7	CASSLGTSLTYEQYF
many	TRBV28	.	TRBJ2-6	CASSTQLSGANVLTF
few	TRBV5-4	.	TRBJ1-1	CASSSDVGPRRAFF
once	TRBV7-2	TRBD2	TRBJ2-7	CASSLAVTSGPFAYEQYF
many	TRBV4-2	TRBD2	TRBJ2-1	CASSQVAGGHDEQFF
.	TRBV25-1	.	TRBJ1-4	CASSVSEKLFF
.	TRBV19	TRBD1	TRBJ2-1	CASSTLPGQSSYNEQFF
many	TRBV28	.	TRBJ2-1	CASRLGGSSYNEQFF
.	TRBV15	.	TRBJ2-2	CATSELGRPRGTGELFF
many	TRBV29-1	.	TRBJ2-1	CSVYAVNEQFF
.	TRBV15	.	TRBJ2-2	CATSRDRDGGRIRGTGELFF
few	TRBV14	.	TRBJ2-3	CASSHLTDTDTQYF
many	TRBV7-9	.	TRBJ1-2	CASSLPLLTGYHGYTF
.	TRBV4-3	.	TRBJ2-1	CASSQDIGVSSYNEQFF
.	TRBV12-3/TRBV12-4	.	TRBJ1-5	CASSLSDSWANQPQHF
.	TRBV9	.	TRBJ2-7	CASSVETGIIYEQYF
many	TRBV20-1	.	TRBJ2-3	CSDPRAEEGDTQYF
few	TRBV6-1	.	TRBJ2-7	CASSRHQGYEQYF
.	TRBV20-1	.	TRBJ2-7	CSATRTGENSYEQYF
few	TRBV20-1	.	TRBJ2-5	CSAADGVATETQYF
many	TRBV5-8	.	TRBJ1-2	CASSLAGRRIYGYTF
many	TRBV5-1	.	TRBJ2-7	CASSRQASSYEQYF
many	TRBV7-3	TRBD1	TRBJ1-6	CASSWTGPYNSPLHF
many	TRBV6-1	.	TRBJ1-5	CASSESLWEYNQPQHF
many	TRBV27	.	TRBJ1-1	CASSQYRPFFTEAFF
.	TRBV2	.	TRBJ2-6	CASRETGSPLSGANVLTF